These 21 T cell receptor beta chains were sequenced from one sample in a study of blood T cell repertoires in COVID-19. Measured with immunoSEQ multiplex PCR; TCRdb has only the in-frame clones, and not every one. The repertoire holds under 130,000 clones, with about 90% as singletons. The sequencing sample was made of peripheral blood. Every receptor here comes from a human donor in a cohort sampled during active COVID-19.

The V call is TRBV4-1, the J call TRBJ1-2, with 7 bases aligning to TRBD1. The CDR3 covers 13 residues. In germline, CDR1 is MGHRA, CDR2 YSYEKL. Trimming removed 1 base from V and 7 bases from J; junction bases left unmatched: 3. Here the CDR3 DNA reads TGCGCCAGCAGCCAAGTCACAGGGGTTGGCTACACCTTC. Its translation: CASSQVTGVGYTF.

The rearrangement joins TRBV7-9 to TRBJ2-6, with 12 positions matching TRBD1. The V and J ends lost 3 bases and 2 bases, in that order; junction bases with no gene match: 5. There are 18 residues in the CDR3. From germline, CDR1 is SEHNR and CDR2 FQNEAQ (reference sequence). In DNA form, the CDR3 reads TGTGCCAGCAGCTTGAAGGGACAGGGGGCAGCTGGGGCCAACGTCCTGACTTTC. Its translation: CASSLKGQGAAGANVLTF.

This rearrangement joins TRBV19 to TRBJ1-5, with 8 bases identical to TRBD1. The CDR3 is 15 residues long. V trimming: 1 base; J trimming: 7 bases; junction bases outside the gene matches: 6. Germline values: CDR1 LNHDA, CDR2 SQIVND (reference sequence). In DNA, the CDR3 is TGTGCCAGTAGTATAGTGAGGACAGGGCCCCAGCCCCAGCATTTT. Protein: CASSIVRTGPQPQHF.

This rearrangement joins TRBV27 to TRBJ1-1; D might be TRBD1 (5 bases). CDR1 is MNHEY, CDR2 SMNVEV, per germline (reference sequence). V was cut by 4 bases and J by 0 bases, with 9 bases left in between. The length of the CDR3 is 14 residues. The CDR3 loop reads CASSYRRLNTEAFF. As DNA, the CDR3 is TGTGCCAGCAGTTACAGGCGGTTGAACACTGAAGCTTTCTTT.

This clone was seen once. The genes are TRBV6-5 and TRBJ1-6; 7 bases agree with TRBD1. The CDR3 spans 14 residues. V lost 6 bases and J lost 7; bases outside the gene matches: 6. Germline V lookup: CDR1 MNHEY, CDR2 SVGAGI. CDR3 region: CASRQTGRNSPLHF. In nucleotides, the CDR3 is TGTGCCAGCAGACAGACAGGGAGGAATTCACCCCTCCACTTT.

The chain couples TRBV7-2 to TRBJ1-5; a possible D gene is TRBD1 (6 bases). There are 19 residues in the CDR3. V shed 3 bases and J shed 3 bases, with 24 bases lying between them. The V gene's germline CDR1 is SGHTA and CDR2 FQGNSA. CDR3 residues: CASSFIFDPEQGYNQPQHF. The CDR3 DNA sequence: TGTGCCAGCAGCTTCATCTTTGACCCGGAACAGGGATACAATCAGCCCCAGCATTTT. Looking up the rest from reference TRBV7-2 and TRBJ1-5 gives the full variable domain: GAGVSQSPSNKVTEKGKDVELRCDPISGHTALYWYRQSLGQGLEFLIYFQGNSAPDKSGLPSDRFSAERTGGSVSTLTIQRTQQEDSAVYLCASSFIFDPEQGYNQPQHFGDGTRLSIL.

This clone is a singleton in its sample. J is TRBJ1-1 and V is TRBV11-1, with D perhaps TRBD1 (5 bases). CDR1 and CDR2 from the germline V gene are SGHAT and FQDESV (reference sequence). This CDR3 has 15 amino acids. V lost 1 base and J lost 4, with 13 bases in between. The CDR3 bases are TGTGCCAGCAGCTTAGAGGTGAACGGGGGCACTGAAGCTTTCTTT. It encodes CASSLEVNGGTEAFF.

Only one count was recorded for this clone. The chain links TRBV19 to TRBJ2-7; TRBD2 might be the D (6 bases). This CDR3 is 13 amino acids long. Germline CDR1 and CDR2: LNHDA and SQIVND (reference sequence). Trimming left V 3 bases short and J 6 bases short, with 12 bases between. CDR3 loop: CASSMRSGGEQYF. The CDR3 bases are TGTGCCAGTAGTATGCGGTCCGGGGGCGAGCAGTACTTC.

This chain connects TRBV4-1 to TRBJ2-7; possible D gene TRBD1, 6 bases. V was pared by 2 bases and J by 4 bases, with 12 bases between. Germline V gene lookup returns CDR1 MGHRA and CDR2 YSYEKL. The CDR3 covers 14 residues. The CDR3 spells CASSQPTQGYEQYF. The CDR3 bases are TGCGCCAGCAGCCAACCCACACAGGGTTACGAGCAGTACTTC.

The CDR3 sequence: CASSQDLGGVYYNEQFF. The CDR3 DNA sequence: TGTGCCAGCAGCCAAGATCTAGGGGGCGTCTATTACAATGAGCAGTTCTTC. The chain joins TRBV3-1 (or the pseudogene TRBV3-2) to TRBJ2-1; 7 bases map to TRBD1. This CDR3 spans 17 amino acids. CDR1 LGHDT and CDR2 YNNKEL come from the germline V gene (reference sequence). Unmatched junction bases numbered 9, after V lost 0 bases and J lost 4 bases.

V gene TRBV28 combines with J gene TRBJ2-7; D unclear. The CDR3 loop spans 14 amino acids. Germline CDR1 and CDR2: MDHEN and SYDVKM. V was pared by 3 bases and J by 2 bases, with 11 bases between. CDR3 sequence (DNA): TGTGCCAGCAGTTTGACTCTTTTGGCCTACGAGCAGTACTTC. It translates to CASSLTLLAYEQYF.

The chain recombines TRBV18 with TRBJ2-1; 8 positions match TRBD2. This CDR3 has 14 amino acids. Germline CDR1 KGHSH, CDR2 LQKENI. V gave up 6 bases and J gave up 6 bases; unmatched junction bases: 7. CDR3 sequence reads: CASSQGLASNEQFF. For the CDR3, the DNA is TGTGCCAGCTCTCAAGGACTAGCCTCCAATGAGCAGTTCTTC. The full variable domain, rest sourced from reference TRBV18 and TRBJ2-1, is NAGVMQNPRHLVRRRGQEARLRCSPMKGHSHVYWYRQLPEEGLKFMVYLQKENIIDESGMPKERFSAEFPKEGPSILRIQQVVRGDSAAYFCASSQGLASNEQFFGPGTRLTVL.

The chain combines TRBV30 with TRBJ1-1, with a possible D match to TRBD1 (5 bases). Germline V lookup: CDR1 GTSNPN, CDR2 SVGIG (reference sequence). The CDR3 length is 12 residues. The V and J ends lost 2 bases and 11 bases respectively, with 15 bases between them. As DNA, the CDR3 is TGTGCCTGGAGTATGTTGACGGAGGGGGCTTTCTTT. It codes for CAWSMLTEGAFF.

The genes are TRBV12-3 or TRBV12-4 and TRBJ1-5, with D perhaps TRBD1 (6 bases). The CDR3 covers 13 residues. The germline V and J ends were trimmed by 4 bases and 5 bases, with 9 bases remaining between them. This CDR3 is CASSYREDQPQHF. The CDR3 region has the DNA TGTGCCAGCAGTTACAGGGAAGATCAGCCCCAGCATTTT.

The CDR3 loop is CATSSLIGLALNEQFF. The CDR3 DNA sequence: TGTGCCACCAGCAGTCTAATAGGACTAGCGCTCAATGAGCAGTTCTTC. The chain recombines TRBV15 with TRBJ2-1, with 9 bases that match TRBD2. The length of the CDR3 is 16 residues. Germline V gene lookup returns CDR1 LNHNV and CDR2 YYDKDF (reference sequence). With 3 bases clipped from V and 6 bases from J, the junction kept 9 bases outside the gene matches. Full variable domain (rest looked up from reference TRBV15 and TRBJ2-1): DAMVIQNPRYQVTQFGKPVTLSCSQTLNHNVMYWYQQKSSQAPKLLFHYYDKDFNNEADTPDNFQSRRPNTSFCFLDIRSPGLGDTAMYLCATSSLIGLALNEQFFGPGTRLTVL.

CDR3 DNA sequence: TGTGCCAGCTCACCAGGGCAGACTGAAGCTTTCTTT. Translation: CASSPGQTEAFF. The chain links TRBV18 to TRBJ1-1, with D unclear. Germline V gene data show CDR1 as KGHSH and CDR2 as LQKENI. V gave up 2 bases and J gave up 5 bases, with 6 bases separating them. The CDR3 runs 12 residues.

J is TRBJ2-1 and V is TRBV6-5, with a possible D match to TRBD2 (5 bases). Germline values: CDR1 MNHEY, CDR2 SVGAGI. The CDR3 runs 12 residues. V was trimmed by 5 bases and J by 8 bases, leaving 10 bases between them. The CDR3 sequence is CASSRRADEQFF. In DNA form, the CDR3 reads TGTGCCAGCAGTCGGCGGGCGGATGAGCAGTTCTTC.

This clone was counted between two and nine times. The V and J genes are TRBV3-1 (or the pseudogene TRBV3-2) and TRBJ1-5; TRBD1 agrees at 7 bases. Germline CDR1 is LGHDT and CDR2 is YNNKEL (reference sequence). V trimming: 2 bases; J trimming: 3 bases; junction bases outside the gene matches: 7. The CDR3 is 16 residues long. In DNA form, the CDR3 reads TGTGCCAGCAGCCAAACAACGACAGGGATCAATCAGCCCCAGCATTTT. Translating gives CASSQTTTGINQPQHF.

This chain joins TRBV5-1 and TRBJ2-2; a possible D gene is TRBD1 (6 bases). CDR3 length: 15 residues. The germline V gene has CDR1 SGHRS and CDR2 YFSETQ. V shed 0 bases and J shed 3 bases, with 9 bases lying between them. CDR3: CASSLVQGHTGELFF. The CDR3, as DNA: TGCGCCAGCAGCTTGGTGCAGGGGCACACCGGGGAGCTGTTTTTT.

The V gene is TRBV7-2, the J gene TRBJ2-3, with TRBD1 matching over 8 bases. The V segment lost 5 bases and the J segment 5 bases; nucleotides outside the gene matches: 3. The CDR3 has 13 amino acids. The V gene's germline CDR1 is SGHTA and CDR2 FQGNSA. CDR3 sequence (DNA): TGTGCCAGCAGCCCCGACAGGGGAGATACGCAGTATTTT. The encoded protein is CASSPDRGDTQYF.

The genes are TRBV28 and TRBJ2-3; TRBD2 agrees at 7 bases. Losses at the gene ends were 1 base for V and 5 bases for J; bases not matched to a gene: 9. The CDR3 loop spans 16 amino acids. Germline V gene lookup returns CDR1 MDHEN and CDR2 SYDVKM. Here the CDR3 reads CASSLLGRELGDTQYF. Written as DNA, the CDR3 is TGTGCCAGCAGTTTATTGGGGCGGGAGTTAGGAGATACGCAGTATTTT.